These 32 T cell receptor beta chains were all obtained from the same sample, sequenced in a study of CD8 T cells in Susac syndrome. The authors reverse transcribed about 0.5 to 1 ug RNA with random hexamers. Each CDR3 protein gets one entry after TCRdb re-called the immunoSEQ multiplex PCR reads with MiXCR. The sample includes about 200,000 distinct CDR3 sequences, roughly 92% of them seen just once. Sample: CD4+ T cells from PBMCs. These receptors all come from a human donor in good health.

This clonotype was seen a handful of times. The CDR3 sequence: CASSLEAGSAHTQYF. The CDR3 DNA reads TGCGCCAGCAGCTTGGAGGCAGGATCTGCCCATACGCAGTATTTT. The chain uses TRBV5-1 and TRBJ2-3, with D unresolved. Germline-derived CDR1 and CDR2 are SGHRS and YFSETQ. The length of the CDR3 is 15 residues. Deletions cut 0 bases from V and 7 bases from J, with 15 bases between.

The CDR3 nucleotides read TGTGCCAGCAGCGTTGAGGGTGGTCACAGCACAGATACGCAGTATTTT. Amino acids: CASSVEGGHSTDTQYF. The V and J genes are TRBV9 and TRBJ2-3, with D perhaps matching TRBD2 (5 bases). The CDR3 is made up of 16 amino acids. V was cut by 2 bases and J by 0 bases, with 13 bases left in between. Germline assignment: CDR1 SGDLS and CDR2 YYNGEE.

This chain connects TRBV20-1 to TRBJ2-1; 9 bases are a match to TRBD2. The J segment lost 4 bases and the V segment lost 5 bases, leaving 12 bases of the junction unmatched. Germline V gene lookup returns CDR1 DFQATT and CDR2 SNEGSKA (reference sequence). The CDR3 is 16 residues long. CDR3 in DNA: TGCAGTGCTCGAAGCCTAACTAGCGGGCTTTACAATGAGCAGTTCTTC. Residues: CSARSLTSGLYNEQFF.

V gene TRBV20-1 combines with J gene TRBJ2-6; 8 nucleotides match TRBD1. V shed 6 bases, J shed 0 bases, and the junction held 7 bases outside the gene matches. The germline CDR1 and CDR2 sequences are DFQATT and SNEGSKA (reference sequence). CDR3 length: 16 residues. The CDR3 here is CSADPGGDSGANVLTF. DNA of the CDR3: TGCAGTGCCGACCCAGGGGGCGACTCTGGGGCCAACGTCCTGACTTTC.

A few counts support this clonotype. This chain joins TRBV25-1 and TRBJ1-5; possibly TRBD1 for D (5 bases). This CDR3 region has 14 residues. Per germline, CDR1 MGHDK and CDR2 SYGVNS. V was cut by 4 bases and J by 6 bases, with 13 bases left in between. CDR3: CASSAAGGTQPQHF. The CDR3 DNA reads TGTGCCAGCAGTGCCGCCGGGGGAACTCAGCCCCAGCATTTT.

The chain employs TRBV20-1 and TRBJ1-2; possibly TRBD1 for D (5 bases). Trimming pared 0 bases from V and 8 bases from J, leaving 16 bases between. Germline CDR1 reads DFQATT; CDR2 reads SNEGSKA (reference sequence). This CDR3 has 14 residues. As DNA, the CDR3 is TGCAGTGCTAGAGATACAGGCAGGCTAAAGGGCTACACCTTC. Translation gives CSARDTGRLKGYTF.

The rearrangement links TRBV7-2 to TRBJ1-6; no definite D call. The CDR3 runs to 13 residues. Germline lookup yields CDR1 SGHTA and CDR2 FQGNSA. Deletions cut 1 base from V and 11 bases from J, with 9 bases between. The CDR3 is CASSLEIWAPLHF. CDR3 nucleotides: TGTGCCAGCAGCTTAGAAATCTGGGCACCCCTCCACTTT.

The count of this clonotype is one. The chain combines TRBV28 with TRBJ1-6; D not resolved. Germline CDR1 reads MDHEN; CDR2 reads SYDVKM. The germline V and J ends were trimmed by 5 bases and 3 bases, with 8 bases remaining between them. CDR3 length: 14 amino acids. CDR3 region: CASSGENYNSPLHF. CDR3 DNA sequence: TGTGCCAGCAGTGGGGAGAACTATAATTCACCCCTCCACTTT.

The gene calls are TRBV12-3 or TRBV12-4 and TRBJ1-2; D uncertain. The V gene lost 6 bases and the J gene lost 4 bases, with 12 bases spanning the gap. This CDR3 comprises 13 residues. DNA for the CDR3: TGTGCCAGCAGACCTGAGGGCGGCTATGGCTACACCTTC. Encoded protein: CASRPEGGYGYTF.

This chain links TRBV5-8 with TRBJ2-2; 7 bases match TRBD2. This CDR3 contains 16 residues. Trimming took 0 bases from V and 2 from J; bases not matched to a gene: 4. CDR1 and CDR2 (germline): SGHTS, YDEGEE. CDR3 in amino acids: CASSLAAGVNTGELFF. The CDR3, as DNA: TGTGCCAGCAGCTTGGCCGCGGGGGTTAACACCGGGGAGCTGTTTTTT.

The rearrangement uses TRBV12-3 or TRBV12-4 and TRBJ1-5; perhaps TRBD1 as D (5 bases). Trimming stripped 4 bases from V and 1 base from J, with 8 bases between. The CDR3 covers 14 residues. CDR3 coding DNA: TGTGCCAGCAGTTCTCGACAGAGCAATCAGCCCCAGCATTTT. It encodes CASSSRQSNQPQHF.

The table lists this clonotype with a few counts. The chain recombines TRBV12-3 or TRBV12-4 with TRBJ2-7; the D gene is possibly TRBD1 (5 bases). Trimming cost V 9 bases and J 2 bases, with 14 bases left between them. The CDR3 is 13 residues long. The CDR3 coding sequence is TGTGCCAGTCAAACAGGTACCACCTACGAGCAGTACTTC. Its protein is CASQTGTTYEQYF.

This clonotype was seen once. This chain links TRBV5-6 with TRBJ2-5; 7 bases agree with TRBD2. The CDR3 has 14 amino acids. The junction had 3 bases not matched to a gene; V was cut back by 0 bases and J by 4 bases. Germline V gene lookup returns CDR1 SGHDT and CDR2 YYEEEE. The CDR3 DNA follows: TGTGCCAGCAGCTTGGCTCTAGCGGCAGAGACCCAGTACTTC. The encoded protein is CASSLALAAETQYF.

This rearrangement joins TRBV6-1 to TRBJ1-5; D uncertain. Germline assignment: CDR1 MNHNS and CDR2 SASEGT. The CDR3 runs to 14 residues. V gave up 6 bases and J gave up 2 bases, with 11 bases separating them. CDR3 sequence reads: CASRPAGGNQPQHF. CDR3 DNA: TGTGCCAGCAGGCCTGCGGGTGGCAATCAGCCCCAGCATTTT.

This clonotype has a single count. The chain uses TRBV20-1 and TRBJ2-5; 10 nucleotides agree with TRBD2. This CDR3 has 16 residues. After removal of 5 bases from V and 0 bases from J, the junction contained 9 bases not matched to a gene. The germline CDR1 and CDR2 sequences are DFQATT and SNEGSKA (reference sequence). CDR3 DNA: TGCAGTGCTCCCGGGACTAGCGCGGGGAACCAAGAGACCCAGTACTTC. This gives the protein CSAPGTSAGNQETQYF.

This rearrangement joins TRBV10-3 to TRBJ2-5; no reliable D call. The CDR3 totals 15 residues. From germline, CDR1 is ENHRY and CDR2 SYGVKD. V lost 6 bases and J lost 6, with 20 bases in between. CDR3 protein: CAISANPTGLKTQYF. DNA for the CDR3: TGTGCCATCAGCGCCAACCCCACCGGTTTGAAGACCCAGTACTTC.

V and J are TRBV10-3 and TRBJ1-5, with 7 bases identical to TRBD1. Germline values: CDR1 ENHRY, CDR2 SYGVKD. The CDR3 is made up of 15 amino acids. The trim removed 5 bases at V and 7 bases at J, leaving 11 bases unmatched. In DNA, the CDR3 is TGTGCCATCAGTCCTCAGACAGGGTCTGGACAGCCCCAGCATTTT. This gives the protein CAISPQTGSGQPQHF.

The chain couples TRBV12-3 or TRBV12-4 to TRBJ1-5, with D unclear. The CDR3 spans 15 residues. The V end lost 1 base, the J end lost 6 bases, and 13 bases lay between the germline ends. The CDR3 region has the DNA TGTGCCAGCAGTTTAGTGGGAGGTCCTAGTCAGCCCCAGCATTTT. Its translation is CASSLVGGPSQPQHF.

The chain carries TRBV7-8 and TRBJ1-5, with a tentative D call TRBD1 (6 bases). Germline loops: CDR1 SGHVS, CDR2 FQNEAQ. The V end lost 3 bases, the J end lost 10 bases, and 10 bases lay between the germline ends. The CDR3 totals 12 residues. The CDR3 region has the DNA TGTGCCAGCAGCTTCCCACAGGGCCCCCAGCATTTT. Translating gives CASSFPQGPQHF.

J is TRBJ1-1 and V is TRBV7-2, with a weak D call TRBD1 (5 bases). This CDR3 is built from 15 residues. Germline loops: CDR1 SGHTA, CDR2 FQGNSA. V was shortened by 1 base and J by 1 base, with 10 bases between the two germline ends. Written as DNA, the CDR3 is TGTGCCAGCAGCTTAGTAAGGGGAAGGAACACTGAAGCTTTCTTT. Amino acids: CASSLVRGRNTEAFF.

The chain is built from TRBV28 and TRBJ2-5; D is undetermined. The germline gives CDR1 MDHEN, CDR2 SYDVKM. This CDR3 is built from 15 residues. Trimming took off 4 bases at V and 4 bases at J, with 16 bases between the two ends. The CDR3 sequence is CASSSTAPRRETQYF. The CDR3 bases are TGTGCCAGCAGTTCCACGGCTCCACGACGAGAGACCCAGTACTTC.

V and J are TRBV27 and TRBJ1-1, with D unclear. The V and J ends lost 5 bases and 1 base respectively, with 20 bases between them. Germline CDR1 is MNHEY and CDR2 is SMNVEV (reference sequence). CDR3 length: 17 residues. The CDR3 DNA reads as TGTGCCAGCAGTAAGGGCCCTATTCGGGTTACGAACACTGAAGCTTTCTTT. Its protein product is CASSKGPIRVTNTEAFF.

The CDR3 DNA reads TGTGCCAGCAGTTTAAATCGGCGAAACTATGGCTACACCTTC. The encoded protein is CASSLNRRNYGYTF. The gene calls are TRBV27 and TRBJ1-2; D is uncertain. The germline gives CDR1 MNHEY, CDR2 SMNVEV (reference sequence). This CDR3 is 14 amino acids long. Trimming shortened V by 2 bases and J by 2 bases, and 9 bases separated the two germline ends.

The chain is built from TRBV12-3 or TRBV12-4 and TRBJ2-3; no clear D. V was cut by 3 bases and J by 0 bases, with 13 bases left in between. CDR3 length equals 16 residues. The CDR3 DNA reads TGTGCCAGCAGTTTTGACGCTGGCTCTAGCACAGATACGCAGTATTTT. Its protein product is CASSFDAGSSTDTQYF.

The rearrangement joins TRBV6-1 to TRBJ2-3; possibly TRBD2 for D (7 bases). The germline V gene encodes CDR1 MNHNS and CDR2 SASEGT. The CDR3 totals 17 residues. Trimming left V 7 bases short and J 0 bases short, with 20 bases between. In DNA form, the CDR3 reads TGTGCCAGCATACCAAGGGGGGGCTGGGGGAGCACAGATACGCAGTATTTT. Amino acid sequence: CASIPRGGWGSTDTQYF.

The chain uses TRBV3-1 and TRBJ2-7, with 10 nucleotides matching TRBD1. CDR1 is LGHDT, CDR2 YNNKEL, per germline (reference sequence). This CDR3 comprises 16 residues. Trimming at V came to 5 bases and at J to 1 base, leaving 8 bases not matched to a gene. DNA for the CDR3: TGTGCCAGCAGCGATCCGGGACAGGGGTTGTCCTACGAGCAGTACTTC. It encodes CASSDPGQGLSYEQYF.

This clonotype occurred once. This chain joins TRBV4-3 and TRBJ1-2; 7 nucleotides line up with TRBD1. V shed 1 base and J 4 bases; nucleotides not matched to a gene: 9. Germline-derived CDR1 and CDR2 are LGHNA and YSLEER. The CDR3 runs to 16 residues. For the CDR3, the DNA is TGCGCCAGCAGCCAAGCCCCGGGACAGAAGACCTATGGCTACACCTTC. Translated: CASSQAPGQKTYGYTF.

The chain couples TRBV20-1 to TRBJ2-7, with 8 bases that match TRBD1. In germline, CDR1 is DFQATT, CDR2 SNEGSKA (reference sequence). Unmatched junction bases numbered 10, after V lost 5 bases and J lost 13 bases. This CDR3 is built from 11 residues. The CDR3 here is CSAADRVEAYV. Here the CDR3 DNA reads TGCAGTGCTGCGGACAGGGTAGAGGCTTACGTC.

This clonotype appeared a single time. The chain carries TRBV29-1 and TRBJ1-2; tentative D call: TRBD1 (5 bases). Germline V gene lookup returns CDR1 SQVTM and CDR2 ANQGSEA. Between the trimmed V and J ends, which lost 6 bases and 2 bases, there was a span of 16 bases. This CDR3 comprises 14 residues. CDR3 amino acids: CSVADTNLNYGYTF. Written as DNA, the CDR3 is TGCAGCGTGGCGGACACGAACCTCAACTATGGCTACACCTTC. The full variable domain, with the rest looked up from reference TRBV29-1 and TRBJ1-2, is SAVISQKPSRDICQRGTSLTIQCQVDSQVTMMFWYRQQPGQSLTLIATANQGSEATYESGFVIDKFPISRPNLTFSTLTVSNMSPEDSSIYLCSVADTNLNYGYTFGSGTRLTVV.

The J gene is TRBJ2-3, the V gene TRBV9; 10 nucleotides align to TRBD2. CDR3 length: 20 amino acids. Germline V CDR1 and CDR2: SGDLS, YYNGEE. The trim removed 4 bases at V and 0 bases at J, leaving 17 bases unmatched. CDR3 sequence (DNA): TGTGCCAGCAGCCCTCTGGGGCCTAGCGGGGGCTACGCTAGCACAGATACGCAGTATTTT. This encodes CASSPLGPSGGYASTDTQYF.

The V call is TRBV9, the J call TRBJ1-2; 11 nucleotides agree with TRBD1. V lost 6 bases and J lost 8; bases outside the gene matches: 9. The CDR3 extends over 14 amino acids. The germline CDR1 and CDR2 sequences are SGDLS and YYNGEE. CDR3 loop: CASTSGQGAIGYTF. The DNA of the CDR3 is TGTGCCAGCACCTCCGGACAGGGGGCGATAGGCTACACCTTC. The whole variable domain, remainder taken from reference TRBV9 and TRBJ1-2, is DSGVTQTPKHLITATGQRVTLRCSPRSGDLSVYWYQQSLDQGLQFLIQYYNGEERAKGNILERFSAQQFPDLHSELNLSSLELGDSALYFCASTSGQGAIGYTFGSGTRLTVV.

This clonotype appeared once. This chain uses TRBV5-1 with TRBJ2-2, with TRBD2 identical over 9 bases. Germline V CDR1 and CDR2: SGHRS, YFSETQ. J lost 0 bases, V lost 9 bases, and 12 bases had no gene match. The CDR3 covers 17 residues. For the CDR3, the DNA is TGCGCCACCACGGGGCTAGCGGGGTACGCGAACACCGGGGAGCTGTTTTTT. This translates into CATTGLAGYANTGELFF.